These T cell receptor beta chains were read from a single sample in a study of blood T cell repertoires in COVID-19. Here immunoSEQ multiplex PCR was the method, and the copy in TCRdb shows in-frame clones only, minus some. The sample holds 270,000 or so clones, approximately 91% seen once. Sequencing was carried out using PBMCs or T cells enriched from blood (not recorded which). The source is a woman aged 35 to 49 with acute COVID-19. CDR3s include the opening cysteine and the closing phenylalanine or tryptophan. The D gene is left open where the match is weak. Rows give clone size only sometimes, using once, few, many, or a class for an expanded clone.

length,V,size,D,J,CDR3,DNA
13,TRBV4-1,few,-,TRBJ1-1,CASGRVMNTEAFF,TGCGCCAGCGGCAGGGTAATGAACACTGAAGCTTTCTTT
15,TRBV5-8,-,TRBD1,TRBJ2-3,CASSLRDRALDTQYF,TGTGCCAGCAGCTTGCGGGACAGGGCCTTAGATACGCAGTATTTT
13,TRBV30,-,-,TRBJ1-2,CAWTGNLDYGYTF,TGTGCCTGGACCGGGAATTTGGACTATGGCTACACCTTC
13,TRBV21-1,-,-,TRBJ2-5,CASGGTGGVTQYF,TGTGCCAGCGGAGGGACAGGGGGGGTGACCCAGTACTTC
14,TRBV7-9,-,-,TRBJ1-5,CASTKRGSGQPQHF,TGTGCCAGCACCAAGAGGGGGTCGGGTCAGCCCCAGCATTTT
14,TRBV5-1,-,TRBD1,TRBJ2-7,CASSSSGTVYEQYF,TGCGCCAGCAGCTCCTCCGGGACAGTATACGAGCAGTACTTC
17,TRBV25-1,once,TRBD2,TRBJ2-1,CASSESTGTSGRNEQFF,TGTGCCAGCAGTGAATCGACGGGGACTAGCGGGCGAAATGAGCAGTTCTTC
13,TRBV11-2,-,-,TRBJ2-7,CASSPDYPYEQYF,TGTGCCAGCAGCCCCGACTACCCCTACGAGCAGTACTTC
15,TRBV11-1,-,-,TRBJ2-5,CASSLGAQGGETQYF,TGTGCCAGCAGCTTAGGGGCCCAGGGTGGAGAGACCCAGTACTTC
13,TRBV19,-,-,TRBJ1-1,CASSRVMNTEAFF,TGTGCCAGTAGTAGAGTAATGAACACTGAAGCTTTCTTT
16,TRBV19,-,TRBD2,TRBJ2-1,CASSSPGLGGYNEQFF,TGTGCCAGTAGTTCCCCGGGACTAGGGGGGTACAATGAGCAGTTCTTC
13,TRBV2,-,-,TRBJ2-3,CASSEDFGGTQYF,TGTGCCAGCAGTGAAGACTTCGGGGGTACGCAGTATTTT
17,TRBV12-5,-,-,TRBJ1-5,CASGLSWAIYSNQPQHF,TGTGCTAGTGGTTTGTCATGGGCCATTTATAGCAATCAGCCCCAGCATTTT
12,TRBV18,-,TRBD1,TRBJ1-2,CASSPKGAGYTF,TGTGCCAGCTCACCGAAGGGGGCTGGCTACACCTTC
17,TRBV14,-,TRBD2,TRBJ2-1,CASSSLGGTSGRSEQFF,TGTGCCAGCAGCTCCCTAGGAGGGACTAGCGGGAGGAGTGAGCAGTTCTTC
10,TRBV18,-,-,TRBJ2-1,CASSLGEQFF,TGTGCCAGCTCACTCGGGGAGCAGTTCTTC
21,TRBV7-9,-,TRBD1,TRBJ1-3,CASSNSLIGTGRLHSGNTIYF,TGTGCCAGCAGCAATAGTCTAATAGGGACAGGGAGACTTCACTCTGGAAACACCATATATTTT
14,TRBV9,-,-,TRBJ1-1,CASSVATGNTEAFF,TGTGCCAGCAGCGTAGCTACAGGGAACACTGAAGCTTTCTTT
17,TRBV28,few,-,TRBJ1-5,CASSYKRGPTSGQPQHF,TGTGCCAGCAGTTACAAGAGGGGACCGACTAGCGGTCAGCCCCAGCATTTT
20,TRBV15,-,TRBD2,TRBJ2-3,CATSRDPSVGGSFGTDTQYF,TGTGCCACCAGCAGAGATCCCTCGGTGGGGGGGTCCTTCGGGACAGATACGCAGTATTTT
14,TRBV2,-,TRBD1,TRBJ1-1,CASSGQGGATEAFF,TGTGCCAGCAGCGGACAGGGAGGGGCCACTGAAGCTTTCTTT
17,TRBV19,-,-,TRBJ1-5,CASSRGSQLLGGWPQHF,TGTGCCAGTAGTAGGGGATCCCAACTCTTGGGGGGTTGGCCCCAGCATTTT
14,TRBV6-5,-,-,TRBJ2-2,CASRPREKTGELFF,TGTGCCAGCAGGCCCCGTGAGAAGACCGGGGAGCTGTTTTTT
14,TRBV5-1,-,TRBD1,TRBJ1-4,CASRSDRAGEKLFF,TGCGCCAGCAGGAGTGACAGGGCAGGTGAAAAACTGTTTTTT
13,TRBV5-5,-,-,TRBJ1-2,CASSLQDIYGYTF,TGTGCCAGCAGCTTGCAGGACATCTATGGCTACACCTTC
16,TRBV29-1,-,TRBD1,TRBJ1-3,CSVDERGQSSGNTIYF,TGCAGCGTTGATGAAAGGGGGCAGTCCTCTGGAAACACCATATATTTT
15,TRBV9,-,TRBD1,TRBJ1-1,CASTRTGGMNTEAFF,TGTGCCAGCACCAGGACAGGGGGCATGAACACTGAAGCTTTCTTT
16,TRBV2,once,-,TRBJ1-1,CASSVGPPGAGTEAFF,TGTGCCAGCAGTGTGGGGCCTCCAGGGGCGGGCACTGAAGCTTTCTTT
11,TRBV7-9,-,-,TRBJ2-7,CASSSLFEQYF,TGTGCCAGCAGCTCCCTGTTCGAGCAGTACTTC
15,TRBV7-2,once,TRBD2,TRBJ2-2,CASSSGGGVAGELFF,TGTGCCAGCAGCTCAGGCGGGGGGGTCGCCGGGGAGCTGTTTTTT
12,TRBV15,-,-,TRBJ2-3,CATSIPRDTQYF,TGTGCCACCAGCATACCCAGGGATACGCAGTATTTT
14,TRBV5-1,-,TRBD2,TRBJ2-1,CASSFQLAAVEQFF,TGCGCCAGCAGCTTCCAACTAGCGGCCGTTGAGCAGTTCTTC
12,TRBV5-6,-,TRBD1,TRBJ1-3,CASSLATGLAYF,TGTGCCAGCAGCTTGGCGACAGGGTTGGCATATTTT
16,TRBV3-1/TRBV3-2,-,TRBD1,TRBJ2-7,CASSLQDRGPVGEQYF,TGTGCCAGCAGCCTCCAAGACAGGGGGCCAGTCGGCGAGCAGTACTTC
12,TRBV13,-,-,TRBJ1-1,CASSFSPGIAFF,TGTGCCAGCAGCTTTTCCCCAGGGATAGCTTTCTTT
14,TRBV11-3,-,-,TRBJ1-2,CASSLTLRGYGYTF,TGTGCCAGCAGCCTGACTCTACGAGGATATGGCTACACCTTC
14,TRBV4-2,-,-,TRBJ2-7,CASSQVGEPYEQYF,TGTGCCAGCAGCCAAGTTGGGGAGCCCTACGAGCAGTACTTC
14,TRBV5-1,-,TRBD1,TRBJ1-2,CASSSAGTGKADTF,TGCGCCAGCAGCTCGGCCGGGACAGGGAAGGCCGACACCTTC
11,TRBV20-1,-,-,TRBJ1-1,CSASSAGNFFF,TGCAGTGCTAGCTCAGCCGGGAACTTTTTCTTT
13,TRBV6-5,-,-,TRBJ1-4,CASRPQRGEKLFF,TGTGCCAGCCGACCTCAACGGGGTGAAAAACTGTTTTTT
14,TRBV5-1,-,TRBD1,TRBJ1-1,CASSLGQGLTEAFF,TGCGCCAGCAGCTTGGGACAGGGGTTAACTGAAGCTTTCTTT
17,TRBV5-1,-,TRBD2,TRBJ2-5,CASRRTSGGRGVETQYF,TGCGCCAGCAGACGGACTAGCGGGGGTCGTGGCGTGGAGACCCAGTACTTC
14,TRBV5-1,-,-,TRBJ1-1,CASSLQGFGTEAFF,TGCGCCAGCAGCTTACAGGGTTTTGGCACTGAAGCTTTCTTT
15,TRBV9,-,TRBD2,TRBJ2-1,CASSVGTSAYNEQFF,TGTGCCAGCAGCGTAGGGACTAGCGCCTACAATGAGCAGTTCTTC
19,TRBV1,-,-,TRBJ2-3,CTSSQDILAGGYSTDTQYF,TGCACCAGCAGCCAAGACATACTAGCGGGGGGTTACAGCACAGATACGCAGTATTTT
14,TRBV24-1,-,-,TRBJ2-7,CATSARASSYEQYF,TGTGCCACCAGCGCGCGGGCCAGCTCCTACGAGCAGTACTTC
14,TRBV11-3,-,-,TRBJ1-2,CASSTGGGVYGYTF,TGTGCCAGTTCCACCGGGGGGGGCGTCTATGGCTACACCTTC
13,TRBV9,few,-,TRBJ1-1,CASSVERGTEAFF,TGTGCCAGCAGCGTCGAGAGAGGCACTGAAGCTTTCTTT
17,TRBV27,once,TRBD1,TRBJ1-6,CASSLSRQGFSNSPLHF,TGTGCCAGCAGTTTATCTCGACAGGGATTCAGTAATTCACCCCTCCACTTT
16,TRBV5-1,-,TRBD2,TRBJ2-2,CASSPRTSEPTGELFF,TGCGCCAGCAGCCCGCGAACTAGCGAACCGACCGGGGAGCTGTTTTTT
15,TRBV2,-,-,TRBJ1-4,CASSGRELGAEKLFF,TGTGCCAGCAGTGGTAGGGAACTGGGGGCTGAAAAACTGTTTTTT
15,TRBV3-1/TRBV3-2,-,-,TRBJ2-1,CASSPDLNPYNEQFF,TGTGCCAGCAGCCCGGACTTGAACCCATACAATGAGCAGTTCTTC